What follows describes a single T cell receptor beta chain. The treatment denotes: about 20 received Ad26.COV2.S at low or high dose, single or two shots; several received placebo; per-sample allocation not given. After the first vaccine or placebo injection, samples were drawn on day 63. The data originate from a study of Ad26.COV2.S vaccination and SARS-CoV-2 variants. At the level of the study: Into the muscle, Ad26.COV2.S was dosed once or twice, 56 days apart.

The repertoire was sequenced with immunoSEQ multiplex PCR; TCRdb's copy has only in-frame clones and lacks some. The sample has about 320,000 clones, about 86% seen once; the top ten hold under 2%. Trimming cost V 2 bases and J 13 bases; bases outside gene matches: 1. The CDR3 consists of 11 residues. Looked up from germline, CDR1 is LGHDT and CDR2 is YNNKEL (reference sequence). The chain has TRBV3-1 (or the pseudogene TRBV3-2) and TRBJ1-4; TRBD1 agrees at 7 bases. The source material was peripheral blood, sampled in a trial of Ad26.COV2.S vaccine versus placebo. This TCR derives from a person aged 18-65 years who received the Ad26.COV2.S COVID-19 vaccine or a placebo. The DNA for the CDR3 is TGTGCCAGCAGCCAAAGGGACAGACTGTTTTTT. Translation gives CASSQRDRLFF.